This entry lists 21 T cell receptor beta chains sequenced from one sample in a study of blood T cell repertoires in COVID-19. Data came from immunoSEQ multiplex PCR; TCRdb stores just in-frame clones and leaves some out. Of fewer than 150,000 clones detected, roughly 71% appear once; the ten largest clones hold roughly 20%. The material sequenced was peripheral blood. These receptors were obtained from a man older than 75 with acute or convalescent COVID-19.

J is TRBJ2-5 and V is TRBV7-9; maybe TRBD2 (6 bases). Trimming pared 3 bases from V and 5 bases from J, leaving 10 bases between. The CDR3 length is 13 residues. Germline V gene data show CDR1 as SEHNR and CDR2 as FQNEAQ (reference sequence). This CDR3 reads CASSFGGQETQYF. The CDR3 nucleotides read TGTGCCAGCAGCTTCGGGGGTCAGGAGACCCAGTACTTC.

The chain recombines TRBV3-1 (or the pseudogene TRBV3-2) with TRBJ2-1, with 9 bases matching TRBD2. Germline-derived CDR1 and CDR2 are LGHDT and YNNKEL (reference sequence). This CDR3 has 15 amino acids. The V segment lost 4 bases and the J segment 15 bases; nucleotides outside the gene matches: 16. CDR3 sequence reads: CASSLSSNGGGAVFF. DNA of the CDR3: TGTGCCAGCAGCCTCTCCTCTAATGGCGGGGGGGCCGTGTTCTTC.

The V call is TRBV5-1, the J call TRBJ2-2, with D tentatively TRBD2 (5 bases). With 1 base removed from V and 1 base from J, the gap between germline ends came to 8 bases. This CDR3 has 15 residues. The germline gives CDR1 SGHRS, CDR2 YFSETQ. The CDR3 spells CASSLLRENTGELFF. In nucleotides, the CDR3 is TGCGCCAGCAGCTTGCTTCGGGAGAACACCGGGGAGCTGTTTTTT.

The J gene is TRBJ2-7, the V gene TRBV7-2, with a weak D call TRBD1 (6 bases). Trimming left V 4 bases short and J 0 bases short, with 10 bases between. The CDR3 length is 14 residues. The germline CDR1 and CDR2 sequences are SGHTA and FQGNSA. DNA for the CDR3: TGTGCCAGCAGCTATGAGGACAGCTCCTACGAGCAGTACTTC. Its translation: CASSYEDSSYEQYF. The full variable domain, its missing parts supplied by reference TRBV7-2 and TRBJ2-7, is GAGVSQSPSNKVTEKGKDVELRCDPISGHTALYWYRQSLGQGLEFLIYFQGNSAPDKSGLPSDRFSAERTGGSVSTLTIQRTQQEDSAVYLCASSYEDSSYEQYFGPGTRLTVT.

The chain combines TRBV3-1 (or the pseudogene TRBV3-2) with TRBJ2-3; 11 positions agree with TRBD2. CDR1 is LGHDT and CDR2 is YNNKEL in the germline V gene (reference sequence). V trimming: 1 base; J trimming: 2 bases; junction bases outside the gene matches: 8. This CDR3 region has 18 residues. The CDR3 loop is CASSQVSSGGYPTDTQYF. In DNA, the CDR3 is TGTGCCAGCAGCCAAGTGTCTAGCGGGGGGTACCCCACAGATACGCAGTATTTT.

This CDR3 is CASSYTGSQETQYF. The CDR3 region has the DNA TGTGCCAGCAGTTACACCGGGTCGCAAGAGACCCAGTACTTC. The chain has TRBV6-2 or TRBV6-3 and TRBJ2-5; D is unclear. CDR3 length equals 14 residues. V shed 2 bases and J shed 2 bases, with 9 bases lying between them. Germline V gene sequence: CDR1 MNHEY, CDR2 SVGEGT.

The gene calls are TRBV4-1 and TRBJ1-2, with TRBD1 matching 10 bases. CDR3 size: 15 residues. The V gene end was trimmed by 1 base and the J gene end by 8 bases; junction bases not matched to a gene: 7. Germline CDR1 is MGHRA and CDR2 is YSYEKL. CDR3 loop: CASSQAGTGADGYTF. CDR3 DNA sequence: TGCGCCAGCAGCCAAGCCGGGACAGGGGCTGACGGCTACACCTTC.

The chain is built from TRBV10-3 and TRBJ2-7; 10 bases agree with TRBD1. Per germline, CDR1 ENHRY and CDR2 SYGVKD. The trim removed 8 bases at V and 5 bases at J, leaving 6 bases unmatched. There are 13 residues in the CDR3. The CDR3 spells CAIDDRGLDEQYF. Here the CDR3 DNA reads TGTGCCATCGATGACAGGGGGCTTGACGAGCAGTACTTC.

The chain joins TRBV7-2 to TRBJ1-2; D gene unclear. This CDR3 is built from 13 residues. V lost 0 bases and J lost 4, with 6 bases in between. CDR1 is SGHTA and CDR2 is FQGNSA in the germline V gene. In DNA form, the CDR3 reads TGTGCCAGCAGCTTAGCGAGCGCCTATGGCTACACCTTC. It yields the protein CASSLASAYGYTF.

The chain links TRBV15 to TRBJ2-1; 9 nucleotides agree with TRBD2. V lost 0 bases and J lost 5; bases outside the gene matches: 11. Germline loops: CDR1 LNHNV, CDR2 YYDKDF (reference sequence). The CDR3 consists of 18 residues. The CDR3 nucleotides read TGTGCCACCAGCAGAGATGACCCTTGGACTAGCGCGAACAATGAGCAGTTCTTC. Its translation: CATSRDDPWTSANNEQFF.

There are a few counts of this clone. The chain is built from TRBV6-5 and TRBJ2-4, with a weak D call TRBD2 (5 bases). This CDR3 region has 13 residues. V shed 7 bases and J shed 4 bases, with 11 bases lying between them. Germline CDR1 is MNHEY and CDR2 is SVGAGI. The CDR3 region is CASTEPGKNIQYF. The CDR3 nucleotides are TGTGCCAGCACCGAGCCGGGGAAAAACATTCAGTACTTC.

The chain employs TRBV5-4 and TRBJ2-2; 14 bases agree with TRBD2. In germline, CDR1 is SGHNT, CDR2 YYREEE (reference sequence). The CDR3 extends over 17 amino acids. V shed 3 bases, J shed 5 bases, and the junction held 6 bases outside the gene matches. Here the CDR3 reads CASSSRLAGGSTGELFF. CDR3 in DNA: TGTGCCAGCAGCTCGCGACTAGCGGGGGGGTCGACCGGGGAGCTGTTTTTT.

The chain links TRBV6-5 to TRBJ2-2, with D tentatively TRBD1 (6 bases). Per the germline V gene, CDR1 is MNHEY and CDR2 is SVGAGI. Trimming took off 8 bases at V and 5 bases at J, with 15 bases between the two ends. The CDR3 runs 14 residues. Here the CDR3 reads CASQGRGDTGELFF. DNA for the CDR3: TGTGCCAGCCAGGGCAGGGGTGATACCGGGGAGCTGTTTTTT.

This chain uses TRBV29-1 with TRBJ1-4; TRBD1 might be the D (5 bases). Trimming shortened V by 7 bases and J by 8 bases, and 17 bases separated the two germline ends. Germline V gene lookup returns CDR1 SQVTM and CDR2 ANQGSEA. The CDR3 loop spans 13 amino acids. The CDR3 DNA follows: TGCAGCGCGGGGCAGTGGGGCCGGGAAAAACTGTTTTTT. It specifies CSAGQWGREKLFF.

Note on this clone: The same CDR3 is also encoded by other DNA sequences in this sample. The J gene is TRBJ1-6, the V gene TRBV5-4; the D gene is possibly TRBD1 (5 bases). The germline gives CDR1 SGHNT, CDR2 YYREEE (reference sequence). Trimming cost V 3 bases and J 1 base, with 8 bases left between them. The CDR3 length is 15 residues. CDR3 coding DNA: TGTGCCAGCAGCTCGGGGGGGTCCTATAATTCACCCCTCCACTTT. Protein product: CASSSGGSYNSPLHF.

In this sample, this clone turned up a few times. The CDR3 reads CASSTEGQGSEKLFF. The CDR3 nucleotides are TGCGCCAGCAGCACAGAGGGACAGGGCAGTGAAAAACTGTTTTTT. The V gene is TRBV5-1, the J gene TRBJ1-4; 9 bases map to TRBD1. CDR1 and CDR2 (germline): SGHRS, YFSETQ. Germline trimming cut 4 bases from V and 7 bases from J; bases unmatched to any gene: 8. The CDR3 is 15 residues long. Based on the CDR3 plus reference TRBV5-1 and TRBJ1-4, the full variable domain is KAGVTQTPRYLIKTRGQQVTLSCSPISGHRSVSWYQQTPGQGLQFLFEYFSETQRNKGNFPGRFSGRQFSNSRSEMNVSTLELGDSALYLCASSTEGQGSEKLFFGSGTQLSVL.

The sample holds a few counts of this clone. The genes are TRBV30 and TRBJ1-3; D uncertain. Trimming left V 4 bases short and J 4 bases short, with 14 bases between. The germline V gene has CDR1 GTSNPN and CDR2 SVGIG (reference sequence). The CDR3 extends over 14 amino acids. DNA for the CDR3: TGTGCCTGGACCACTGGGCCGGCGGGAAACACCATATATTTT. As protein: CAWTTGPAGNTIYF.

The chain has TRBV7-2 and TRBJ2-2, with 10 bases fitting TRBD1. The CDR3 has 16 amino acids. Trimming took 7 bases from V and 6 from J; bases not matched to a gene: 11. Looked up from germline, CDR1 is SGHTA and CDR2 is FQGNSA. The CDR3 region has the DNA TGTGCCAGCAACCCGGGGACAGGGGCTACTTCCGGGGAGCTGTTTTTT. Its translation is CASNPGTGATSGELFF.

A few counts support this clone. For the CDR3, the DNA is TGTGCCAGCAGCTTAGTGCGGCAATCCACGAACAATGAGCAGTTCTTC. This gives the protein CASSLVRQSTNNEQFF. The rearrangement links TRBV7-8 to TRBJ2-1; D call uncertain. The length of the CDR3 is 16 residues. V was trimmed by 1 base and J by 5 bases, leaving 15 bases between them. Germline V gene data show CDR1 as SGHVS and CDR2 as FQNEAQ. Using reference TRBV7-8 and TRBJ2-1 for the parts outside the CDR3, the full variable domain is GAGVSQSPRYKVAKRGQDVALRCDPISGHVSLFWYQQALGQGPEFLTYFQNEAQLDKSGLPSDRFFAERPEGSVSTLKIQRTQQEDSAVYLCASSLVRQSTNNEQFFGPGTRLTVL.

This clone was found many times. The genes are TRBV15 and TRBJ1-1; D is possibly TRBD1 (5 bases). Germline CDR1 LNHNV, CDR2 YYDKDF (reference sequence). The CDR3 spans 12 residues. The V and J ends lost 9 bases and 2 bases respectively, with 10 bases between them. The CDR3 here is CATAGQNTEAFF. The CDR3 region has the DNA TGTGCCACAGCAGGACAAAACACTGAAGCTTTCTTT.

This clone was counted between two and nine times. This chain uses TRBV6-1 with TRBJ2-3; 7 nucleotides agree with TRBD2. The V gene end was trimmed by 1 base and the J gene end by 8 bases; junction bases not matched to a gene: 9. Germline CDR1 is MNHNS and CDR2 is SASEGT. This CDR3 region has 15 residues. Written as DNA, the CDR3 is TGTGCCAGCAGTGAAGGGCTCGCGGGGGTTGGTACGCAGTATTTT. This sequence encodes CASSEGLAGVGTQYF.